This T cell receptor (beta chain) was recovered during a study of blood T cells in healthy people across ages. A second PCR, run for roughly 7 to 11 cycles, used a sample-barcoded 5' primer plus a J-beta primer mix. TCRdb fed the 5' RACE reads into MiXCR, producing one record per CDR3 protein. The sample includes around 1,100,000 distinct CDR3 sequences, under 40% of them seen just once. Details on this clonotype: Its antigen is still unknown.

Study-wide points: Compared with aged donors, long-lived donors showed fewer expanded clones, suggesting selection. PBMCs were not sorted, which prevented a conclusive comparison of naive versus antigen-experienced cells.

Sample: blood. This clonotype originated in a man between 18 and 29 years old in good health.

The CDR3: CASRPQGLSVNEQFF. CDR3 DNA: TGTGCCAGCAGGCCGCAGGGTTTATCGGTCAATGAGCAGTTCTTC. The chain joins TRBV7-9 to TRBJ2-1; tentative D call: TRBD1 (5 bases). The CDR3 sequence is 15 residues long. Germline V gives CDR1 SEHNR, CDR2 FQNEAQ (reference sequence). V dropped 6 bases and J dropped 6 bases, with 18 bases sitting between them.